This TCR beta chain was observed in a study of CD8 T cells in ankylosing spondylitis. In this sample, this clonotype turned up many times. Its specificity is not known. Libraries of TCR beta came from quantitative 5'-RACE with molecular barcodes. TCRdb recomputed calls from the 5' RACE reads with MiXCR, one row per CDR3 protein. This sample has over 450,000 distinct CDR3 sequences, with roughly an eighth found just once. V shed 2 bases and J shed 1 base, with 8 bases lying between them. The CDR3 runs 13 residues. The V gene's germline CDR1 is DFQATT and CDR2 SNEGSKA (reference sequence). Overall study results and limits: Previous work reported some of these motif variants in the synovial fluid and blood of reactive arthritis. Apparently characteristic of ankylosing spondylitis blood was a TCR beta motif (eight highly homologous variants). The authors reported significant enrichment of disease-linked clones in matched ankylosing spondylitis synovial fluid.

The chain recombines TRBV20-1 with TRBJ1-1; no clear D. Material: blood, either unsorted or a sorted T cell fraction (not recorded which). The TCR comes from a male donor with ankylosing spondylitis. The CDR3 region has the DNA TGCAGTGCTAGAAACGCAGGGAACACTGAAGCTTTCTTT. It yields the protein CSARNAGNTEAFF.